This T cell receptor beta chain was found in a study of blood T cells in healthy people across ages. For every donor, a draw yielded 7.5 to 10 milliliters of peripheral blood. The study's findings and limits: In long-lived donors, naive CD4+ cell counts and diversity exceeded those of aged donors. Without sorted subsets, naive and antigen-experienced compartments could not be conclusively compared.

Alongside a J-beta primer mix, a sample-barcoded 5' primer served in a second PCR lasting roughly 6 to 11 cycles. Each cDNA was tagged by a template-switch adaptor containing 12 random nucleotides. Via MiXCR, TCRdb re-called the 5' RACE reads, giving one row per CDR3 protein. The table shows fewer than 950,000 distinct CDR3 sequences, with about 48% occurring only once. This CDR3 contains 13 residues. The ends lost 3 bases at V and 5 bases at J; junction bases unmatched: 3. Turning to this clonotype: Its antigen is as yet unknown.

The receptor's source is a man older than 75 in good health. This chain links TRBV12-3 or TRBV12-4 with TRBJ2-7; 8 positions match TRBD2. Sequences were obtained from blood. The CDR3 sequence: CASSFGLAHEQYF. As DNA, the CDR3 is TGTGCCAGCAGTTTTGGACTAGCCCACGAGCAGTACTTC.